This entry features one TCR beta chain sequence. This sample stems from a study of blood T cell repertoires in COVID-19. Study-wide context: Acute and convalescent COVID-19 samples came from the United States, Italy and Spain. The cDNA or gDNA used as material had been derived from T cells, B-cell-depleted T cells, or PBMCs.

With 4 bases removed from V and 5 bases from J, the gap between germline ends came to 18 bases. The CDR3 is 16 residues long. Germline V gives CDR1 LNHDA, CDR2 SQIVND (reference sequence). Original methodology: Nucleated cell counts were estimated from reference gene primer amplification. Profiled with immunoSEQ multiplex PCR; TCRdb holds only in-frame clones, not every one. D and trimming were read from the DNA, whereas the V and J calls and clone size are those reported in that table. The sample lists 200,000 or so clones; 70% to 85% were seen once. The sequenced sample consisted of peripheral blood. This clonotype originated in a woman aged 25 to 45 with acute or convalescent COVID-19. The chain is built from TRBV19 and TRBJ2-4; possibly TRBD1 for D (5 bases). The CDR3 is CASSTIQGRRQNIQYF. For the CDR3, the DNA is TGTGCCAGTAGTACGATCCAGGGTAGGAGACAAAACATTCAGTACTTC.